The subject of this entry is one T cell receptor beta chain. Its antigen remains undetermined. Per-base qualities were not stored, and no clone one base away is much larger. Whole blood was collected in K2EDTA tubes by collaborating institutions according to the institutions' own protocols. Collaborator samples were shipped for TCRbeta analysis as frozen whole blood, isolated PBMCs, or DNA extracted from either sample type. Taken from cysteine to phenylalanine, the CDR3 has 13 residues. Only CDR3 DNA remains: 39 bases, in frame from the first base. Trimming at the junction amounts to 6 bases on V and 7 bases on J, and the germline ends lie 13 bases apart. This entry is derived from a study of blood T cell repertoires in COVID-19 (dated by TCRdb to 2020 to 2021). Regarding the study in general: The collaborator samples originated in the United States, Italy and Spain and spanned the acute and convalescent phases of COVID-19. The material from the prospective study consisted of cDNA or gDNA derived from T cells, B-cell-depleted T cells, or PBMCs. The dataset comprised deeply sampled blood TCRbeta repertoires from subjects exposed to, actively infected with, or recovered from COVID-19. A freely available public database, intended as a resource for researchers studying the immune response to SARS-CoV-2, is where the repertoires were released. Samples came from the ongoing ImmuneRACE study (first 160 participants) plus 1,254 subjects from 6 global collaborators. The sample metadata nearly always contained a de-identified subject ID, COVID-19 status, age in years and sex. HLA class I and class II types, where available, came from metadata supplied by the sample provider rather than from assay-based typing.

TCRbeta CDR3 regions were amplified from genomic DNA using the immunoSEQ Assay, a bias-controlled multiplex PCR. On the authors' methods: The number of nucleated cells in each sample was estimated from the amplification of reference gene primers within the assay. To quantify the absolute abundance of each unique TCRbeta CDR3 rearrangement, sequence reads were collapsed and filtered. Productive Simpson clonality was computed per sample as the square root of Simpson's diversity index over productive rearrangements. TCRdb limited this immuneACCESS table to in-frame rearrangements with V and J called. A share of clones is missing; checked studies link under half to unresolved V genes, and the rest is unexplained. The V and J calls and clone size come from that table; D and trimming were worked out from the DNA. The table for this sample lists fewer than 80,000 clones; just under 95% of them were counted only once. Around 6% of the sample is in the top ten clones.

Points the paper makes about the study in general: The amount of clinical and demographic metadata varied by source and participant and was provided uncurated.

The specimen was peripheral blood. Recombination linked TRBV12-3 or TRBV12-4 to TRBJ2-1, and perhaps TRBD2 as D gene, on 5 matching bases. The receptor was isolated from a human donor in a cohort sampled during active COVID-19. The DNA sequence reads TGTGCCAGCAGCCTCGGCCCGGGGAATGAGCAGTTCTTC. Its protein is CASSLGPGNEQFF.